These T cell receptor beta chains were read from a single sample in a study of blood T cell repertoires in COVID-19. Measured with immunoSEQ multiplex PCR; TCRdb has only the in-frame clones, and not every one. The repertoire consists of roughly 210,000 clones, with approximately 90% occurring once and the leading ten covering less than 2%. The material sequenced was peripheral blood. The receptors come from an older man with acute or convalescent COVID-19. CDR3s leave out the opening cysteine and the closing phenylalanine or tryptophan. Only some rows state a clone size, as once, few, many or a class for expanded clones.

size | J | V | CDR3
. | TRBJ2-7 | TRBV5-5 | ASSQGIANTYEQY
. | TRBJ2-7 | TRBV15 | ATSRGLAYEQY
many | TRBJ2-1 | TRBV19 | ASSIEAGLEQF
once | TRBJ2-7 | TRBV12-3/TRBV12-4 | ASSLYAQGLY
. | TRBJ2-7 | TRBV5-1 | ASSLGGREQY
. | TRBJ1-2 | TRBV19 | ASSYVSTGSYGYT
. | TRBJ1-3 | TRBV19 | ASINPGGNTIY
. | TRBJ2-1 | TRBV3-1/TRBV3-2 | ASSPGGSVYDEQF
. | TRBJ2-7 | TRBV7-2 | ASSQAASGSYEQY
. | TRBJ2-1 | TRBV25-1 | ASRQTGRSSYNEQF
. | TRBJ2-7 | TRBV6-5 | ASMRAGSSYEQY
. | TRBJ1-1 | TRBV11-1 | ASSLGQGNTEAF
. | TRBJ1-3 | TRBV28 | ASLGSNSGNTIY
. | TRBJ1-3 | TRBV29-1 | SVEVRGSSGNTIY
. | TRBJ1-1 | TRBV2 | ATRQLLNTEAF
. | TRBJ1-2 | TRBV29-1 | SVDYRQGLGGYT
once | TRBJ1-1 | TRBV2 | ASILLQGREAF
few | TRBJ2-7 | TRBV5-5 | ASSWARDRAYEQY
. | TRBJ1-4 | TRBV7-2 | ASSPTFGQGNEKLF
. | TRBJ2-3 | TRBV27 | ASSFSVLGPQY
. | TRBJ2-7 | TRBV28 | ASSSGQGPYEQY
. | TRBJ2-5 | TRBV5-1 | ASSLKAGGRVVTQY
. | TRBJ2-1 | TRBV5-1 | ASSFGLAGVGYNEQF
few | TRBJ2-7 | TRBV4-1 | ASSQDTSGPLEQY
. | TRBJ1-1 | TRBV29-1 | SARTGMNTEAF
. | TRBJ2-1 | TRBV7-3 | ASSSQTSGILLYNEQF
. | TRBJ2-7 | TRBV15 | ATSNLAGGRNEQY
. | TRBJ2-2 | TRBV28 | ASSFLSRGNTGELF
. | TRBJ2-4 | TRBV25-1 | ASSGDTENIQY
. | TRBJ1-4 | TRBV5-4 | ASSLGQGFEKLF
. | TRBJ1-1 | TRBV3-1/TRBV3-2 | ASSHGQAHTEAF
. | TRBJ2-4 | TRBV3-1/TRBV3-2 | ASRPDGEGIQY
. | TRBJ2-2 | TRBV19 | ASSAGQVLTGELF
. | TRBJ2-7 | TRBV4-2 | ASSQETGGLSYEQY
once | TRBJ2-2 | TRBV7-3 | ASSLTPSATGELF
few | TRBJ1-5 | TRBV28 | ASKGASGGHQPQH
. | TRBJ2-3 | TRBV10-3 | AISDIPRGGEFTDTQY
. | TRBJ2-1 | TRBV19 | ASRPKGLAGDNEQF
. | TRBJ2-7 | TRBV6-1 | ASSESYRGYEQY
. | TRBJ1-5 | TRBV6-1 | ASSEASLGGGLSNQPQH
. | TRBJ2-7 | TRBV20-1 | SPGGPYEQY
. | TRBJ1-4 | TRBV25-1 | ASSALGGYEKLF
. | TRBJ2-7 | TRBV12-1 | ASSPRRVYEQY
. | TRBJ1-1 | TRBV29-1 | SAPDRGTEAF
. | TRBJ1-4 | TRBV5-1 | ASTPSGGNEKLF
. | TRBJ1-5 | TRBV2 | ASSADYYNQPQH
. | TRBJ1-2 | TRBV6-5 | ASSPWEDYGYT
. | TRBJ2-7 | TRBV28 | ASSRHYEQY
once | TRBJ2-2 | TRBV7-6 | ASSLAQPGTGELF
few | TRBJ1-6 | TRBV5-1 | ASSLAATANSPLH
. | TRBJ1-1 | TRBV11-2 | ASSLGEGGLGTEAF
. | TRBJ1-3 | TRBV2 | ASMKNGVSGNTIY
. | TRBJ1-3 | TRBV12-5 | ASVASSGNTIY
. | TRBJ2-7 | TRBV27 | ASSLMGTGSSYEQY